Listed here are 10 T cell receptor beta chains from one sample, sequenced in a study of shared clonotypes between healthy human individuals. The repertoire was sequenced with immunoSEQ multiplex PCR; TCRdb's copy has only in-frame clones and lacks some. The sample lists more than 550,000 clones, about 91% occurring once. Naive CD8 cells, CD45RO-negative and positively selected for CCR7, excluded terminally differentiated effector memory CD45RA+ cells. The sample comprised naive CD8+ T cells sorted from blood. These TCRs come from a young man in good health.

The chain carries TRBV9 and TRBJ1-5; tentatively, D is TRBD1 (5 bases). The CDR3 sequence is 14 residues long. The germline gives CDR1 SGDLS, CDR2 YYNGEE. V lost 4 bases and J 6 bases, leaving 14 bases between the germline ends. The CDR3 nucleotides read TGTGCCAGCAGCTCGGGACTAGCGAGTCAGCCCCAGCATTTT. The encoded protein is CASSSGLASQPQHF.

The gene calls are TRBV6-5 and TRBJ2-5; 13 bases agree with TRBD2. This CDR3 has 15 amino acids. Germline-derived CDR1 and CDR2 are MNHEY and SVGAGI. V was clipped by 5 bases and J by 5 bases; unmatched bases: 5. The CDR3 DNA reads TGTGCCAGCAGTATACTAGCGGGAGGGAGCGAGACCCAGTACTTC. Amino acids: CASSILAGGSETQYF.

The chain combines TRBV9 with TRBJ2-5, with TRBD2 matching 9 bases. The J call is uncertain, as TRBJ2-7 better fits the DNA end. CDR3 length: 17 amino acids. The V gene's germline CDR1 is SGDLS and CDR2 YYNGEE. The CDR3 region is CASSAAVLAGSSYEQYF. As DNA, the CDR3 is TGTGCCAGCAGCGCTGCCGTACTAGCGGGTAGCTCCTACGAGCAGTACTTC.

V and J are TRBV10-2 and TRBJ2-7; 7 nucleotides align to TRBD2. Germline trimming cut 0 bases from V and 6 bases from J; bases unmatched to any gene: 11. The CDR3 totals 16 residues. Germline CDR1 WSHSY, CDR2 SAAADI. The CDR3 bases are TGCGCCAGCAGTGAGTCTGGGGGGGGTTCTTACGCCGAGCAGTACTTC. It translates to CASSESGGGSYAEQYF.

The chain links TRBV7-6 to TRBJ2-1; the D is unclear. From germline, CDR1 is SGHVS and CDR2 FNYEAQ. The CDR3 is 15 amino acids. The V and J ends lost 1 base and 7 bases respectively, with 14 bases between them. CDR3 residues: CASSLEVGLGNEQFF. DNA for the CDR3: TGTGCCAGCAGCTTAGAGGTGGGATTGGGTAATGAGCAGTTCTTC.

This chain links TRBV27 with TRBJ1-4; 9 nucleotides match TRBD1. Germline V CDR1 and CDR2: MNHEY, SMNVEV (reference sequence). The V and J ends lost 1 base and 3 bases, in that order; junction bases with no gene match: 0. The CDR3 is 15 residues long. The CDR3 reads CASSLWTGANEKLFF. In DNA form, the CDR3 reads TGTGCCAGCAGTTTATGGACAGGGGCTAATGAAAAACTGTTTTTT. The full variable domain, in which reference TRBV27 and TRBJ1-4 provide the parts outside the CDR3, is EAQVTQNPRYLITVTGKKLTVTCSQNMNHEYMSWYRQDPGLGLRQIYYSMNVEVTDKGDVPEGYKVSRKEKRNFPLILESPSPNQTSLYFCASSLWTGANEKLFFGSGTQLSVL.

This chain connects TRBV27 to TRBJ2-7; the D gene is possibly TRBD2 (6 bases). Germline-derived CDR1 and CDR2 are MNHEY and SMNVEV (reference sequence). The CDR3 covers 15 residues. Trimming took 5 bases from V and 4 from J, leaving 18 bases between them. CDR3 DNA: TGTGCCAGCAGTGAAGGGACTCCAAACCTTTACGAGCAGTACTTC. The encoded protein is CASSEGTPNLYEQYF.

The chain carries TRBV4-2 and TRBJ2-2, with unresolved D. There are 18 residues in the CDR3. Germline V lookup: CDR1 LGHNA, CDR2 YNFKEQ. Trimming removed 0 bases from V and 3 bases from J, with 17 bases in between. This CDR3 is CASSQDDPGDSYTGELFF. In DNA form, the CDR3 reads TGTGCCAGCAGCCAAGACGATCCGGGTGACTCCTACACCGGGGAGCTGTTTTTT.

This sequence joins TRBV30 and TRBJ2-6, with TRBD1 identical over 7 bases. Looked up from germline, CDR1 is GTSNPN and CDR2 is SVGIG (reference sequence). With 8 bases clipped from V and 0 bases from J, the junction kept 13 bases outside the gene matches. The CDR3 sequence is 17 residues long. The CDR3 region has the DNA TGTGCCGCTCTGTACCGGGACAGCAACTCTGGGGCCAACGTCCTGACTTTC. Amino acid sequence: CAALYRDSNSGANVLTF.

V is TRBV29-1 and J is TRBJ1-1; D is unresolved. Germline V gives CDR1 SQVTM, CDR2 ANQGSEA. V lost 7 bases, J lost 1 base, and 4 bases lay in between. This CDR3 region has 10 residues. Written as DNA, the CDR3 is TGCAGCGCCCGGAACACTGAAGCTTTCTTT. The encoded protein is CSARNTEAFF.